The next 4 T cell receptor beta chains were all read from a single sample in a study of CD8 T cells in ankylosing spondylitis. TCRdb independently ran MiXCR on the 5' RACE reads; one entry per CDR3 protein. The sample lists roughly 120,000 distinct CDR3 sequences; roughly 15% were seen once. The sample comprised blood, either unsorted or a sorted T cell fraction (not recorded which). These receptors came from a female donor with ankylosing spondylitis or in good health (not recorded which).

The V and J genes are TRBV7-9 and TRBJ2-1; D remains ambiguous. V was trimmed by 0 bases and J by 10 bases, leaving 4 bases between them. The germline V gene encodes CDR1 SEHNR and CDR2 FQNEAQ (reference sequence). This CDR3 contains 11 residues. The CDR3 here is CASSLAGEQFF. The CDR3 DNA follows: TGTGCCAGCAGCTTAGCTGGGGAGCAGTTCTTC.

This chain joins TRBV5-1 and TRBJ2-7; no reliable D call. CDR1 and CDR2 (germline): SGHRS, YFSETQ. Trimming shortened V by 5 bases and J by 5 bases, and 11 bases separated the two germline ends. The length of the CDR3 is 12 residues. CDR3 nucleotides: TGCGCCAGCAGTTATGCAGGTGACGAGCAGTACTTC. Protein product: CASSYAGDEQYF.

This CDR3 is CASSESVKGALTNRSSSYEQYF. Written as DNA, the CDR3 is TGCGCCAGCAGTGAGTCGGTGAAGGGGGCCCTTACTAACCGTTCGAGCTCCTACGAGCAGTACTTC. The genes are TRBV10-2 and TRBJ2-7; 7 bases align to TRBD1. CDR3 length equals 22 residues. Germline CDR1 reads WSHSY; CDR2 reads SAAADI. Trimming took 0 bases from V and 0 from J; bases not matched to a gene: 23.

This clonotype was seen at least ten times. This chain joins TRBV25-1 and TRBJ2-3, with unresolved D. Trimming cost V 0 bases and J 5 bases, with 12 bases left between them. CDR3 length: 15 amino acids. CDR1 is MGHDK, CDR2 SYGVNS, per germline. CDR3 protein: CASSEYLGGRDTQYF. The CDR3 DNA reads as TGTGCCAGCAGTGAATACCTAGGTGGCAGAGATACGCAGTATTTT.